These 27 T cell receptor beta chains were all obtained from the same sample, sequenced in a study of T cells expressing NK-cell markers. TCRdb re-called the 5' RACE reads and shows each CDR3 protein once, DNA omitted. The sample's table shows about 430,000 distinct CDR3 sequences. Sample: blood T cells: a sorted CD56 or NKG2C T cell subset, CD4+ or CD8+ T cells, or bulk PBMC T cells (not recorded which). Source of these receptors: a woman aged 45-59 years in good health.

V usage is TRBV11-3 and J usage is TRBJ1-2; with no DNA, the TCRdb D assignment of TRBD1 cannot be verified. Germline V CDR1 and CDR2: SGHNT, YENEEA. The CDR3 contains 17 residues. The CDR3 protein is CASSLRGQGAQNYGYTF. Based on the CDR3 plus reference TRBV11-3 and TRBJ1-2, the full variable domain is EAGVVQSPRYKIIEKKQPVAFWCNPISGHNTLYWYLQNLGQGPELLIRYENEEAVDDSQLPKDRFSAERLKGVDSTLKIQPAELGDSAVYLCASSLRGQGAQNYGYTFGSGTRLTVV.

The CDR3 here is CASSSTGGRLGNTGELFF. The rearrangement uses TRBV5-1 and TRBJ2-2; the TCRdb D gene call, TRBD1, has no DNA to confirm it. The CDR3 extends over 18 amino acids. CDR1 SGHRS and CDR2 YFSETQ come from the germline V gene.

The rearrangement links TRBV14 to TRBJ1-1; TCRdb calls TRBD1, which cannot be checked without DNA. CDR1 and CDR2 (germline): SGHDN, FVKESK. The CDR3 covers 15 residues. The CDR3 sequence: CASSPLWPRNTEAFF.

V usage is TRBV12-3 or TRBV12-4 and J usage is TRBJ2-3; TCRdb's D call, TRBD1, is unchecked because there is no DNA. The CDR3 is 14 amino acids. The CDR3: CASSPGHRTDTQYF.

The chain uses TRBV19 and TRBJ2-3; with no DNA, the TCRdb D assignment of TRBD1 cannot be verified. This CDR3 is 16 amino acids long. Germline CDR1 and CDR2: LNHDA and SQIVND (reference sequence). CDR3 in amino acids: CASSIDRLQALDTQYF.

The V call is TRBV2, the J call TRBJ1-5; the TCRdb call, TRBD1, lacks DNA for checking. The germline V gene has CDR1 SNHLY and CDR2 FYNNEI. The CDR3 runs to 17 residues. CDR3 loop: CASSEGAVLFGNQPQHF. Looking up the rest from reference TRBV2 and TRBJ1-5 gives the full variable domain: EPEVTQTPSHQVTQMGQEVILRCVPISNHLYFYWYRQILGQKVEFLVSFYNNEISEKSEIFDDQFSVERPDGSNFTLKIRSTKLEDSAMYFCASSEGAVLFGNQPQHFGDGTRLSIL.

V is TRBV28 and J is TRBJ2-5; TCRdb's D call, TRBD1, is unchecked because there is no DNA. This CDR3 spans 15 amino acids. The germline V gene has CDR1 MDHEN and CDR2 SYDVKM. CDR3 sequence: CASIGATGVGETQYF.

This chain links TRBV10-2 with TRBJ2-3. The CDR3 spans 16 residues. CDR1 and CDR2 (germline): WSHSY, SAAADI. This CDR3 is CASSEPQAMSPDTQYF.

This chain's CDR3 is CASSQADYKKLDIQYF. V gene TRBV4-2 combines with J gene TRBJ2-4; the TCRdb D gene call, TRBD2, has no DNA to confirm it. CDR3 size: 16 residues. Germline V lookup: CDR1 LGHNA, CDR2 YNFKEQ.

V gene TRBV20-1 combines with J gene TRBJ2-4; TCRdb calls TRBD2, which cannot be checked without DNA. The CDR3 has 13 residues. Looked up from germline, CDR1 is DFQATT and CDR2 is SNEGSKA (reference sequence). CDR3 protein: CSARGQGLNIQYF.

CDR3 sequence: CASSPLSGRANEQFF. The chain couples TRBV12-3 or TRBV12-4 to TRBJ2-1; TCRdb indicates TRBD2, and absent DNA this call remains unverified. The CDR3 covers 15 residues.

The rearrangement uses TRBV5-5 and TRBJ1-5. From germline, CDR1 is SGHKS and CDR2 YYEKEE (reference sequence). This CDR3 region has 15 residues. The CDR3 is CASSLMWGPNQPQHF.

This chain connects TRBV6-5 to TRBJ1-2; TCRdb outputs TRBD1, but without DNA this stays unchecked. The CDR3 is 15 residues long. CDR1 and CDR2 (germline): MNHEY, SVGAGI. This chain's CDR3 is CASSRTGTLIGGYTF.

The rearrangement joins TRBV12-5 to TRBJ2-1. Germline V gives CDR1 LGHNT, CDR2 FRNRAP. This CDR3 is built from 13 residues. This chain's CDR3 is CASGRYSYNEQFF. The full variable domain, completed using reference TRBV12-5 and TRBJ2-1, is DARVTQTPRHKVTEMGQEVTMRCQPILGHNTVFWYRQTMMQGLELLAYFRNRAPLDDSGMPKDRFSAEMPDATLATLKIQPSEPRDSAVYFCASGRYSYNEQFFGPGTRLTVL.

This chain links TRBV7-8 with TRBJ2-2; TCRdb indicates TRBD1, and absent DNA this call remains unverified. The CDR3 extends over 18 amino acids. CDR1 is SGHVS, CDR2 FQNEAQ, per germline. The CDR3 sequence: CASSLDGFGQGVTGELFF.

The rearrangement links TRBV12-3 or TRBV12-4 to TRBJ2-1. There are 15 residues in the CDR3. This CDR3 is CASSLIQRRYNEQFF.

The J gene is TRBJ1-1, the V gene TRBV10-1. The length of the CDR3 is 13 residues. Germline V CDR1 and CDR2: WNHNN, SYGVQD (reference sequence). CDR3: CASRATETAEAFF.

V and J are TRBV10-3 and TRBJ2-1. The germline CDR1 and CDR2 sequences are ENHRY and SYGVKD. The CDR3 is 11 residues long. CDR3 region: CAISGSGEQFF.

V is TRBV11-2 and J is TRBJ2-1; TCRdb picks TRBD1, but there is no DNA to check that call. CDR3 length equals 15 residues. CDR1 and CDR2 (germline): SGHAT, FQNNGV. The CDR3 here is CASSLPGAFSGEQFF.

CDR3 in amino acids: CASSPAGLTPASSTDTQYF. The chain links TRBV5-1 to TRBJ2-3; TCRdb names TRBD2, which stays unverified in the absence of DNA. The CDR3 is made up of 19 amino acids. Per the germline V gene, CDR1 is SGHRS and CDR2 is YFSETQ.

This chain links TRBV7-9 with TRBJ2-2; TCRdb returns TRBD1, unconfirmable since there is no DNA. CDR3 length equals 16 residues. CDR1 and CDR2 (germline): SEHNR, FQNEAQ (reference sequence). The CDR3 region is CASSSDRGGLTGELFF.

V and J are TRBV7-2 and TRBJ2-1. The CDR3 has 15 amino acids. Germline V gene sequence: CDR1 SGHTA, CDR2 FQGNSA. The CDR3 protein is CASSLSAGTYNEQFF.

V and J are TRBV4-2 and TRBJ2-1; the D gene TCRdb calls, TRBD2, cannot be checked with no DNA. The V gene's germline CDR1 is LGHNA and CDR2 YNFKEQ. The CDR3 loop spans 14 amino acids. The CDR3 protein is CASSQDFARDEQFF.

The chain combines TRBV6-5 with TRBJ1-1; TCRdb picks TRBD1, but there is no DNA to check that call. CDR3 length: 14 amino acids. CDR1 and CDR2 (germline): MNHEY, SVGAGI. The CDR3 sequence: CASSKQAANTEAFF.

V and J are TRBV18 and TRBJ2-5. Germline CDR1 reads KGHSH; CDR2 reads LQKENI. There are 14 residues in the CDR3. CDR3 in amino acids: CASSPTGYQETQYF.

The V and J genes are TRBV10-3 and TRBJ2-1; without DNA, the TCRdb call of TRBD2 cannot be checked. CDR3 size: 15 residues. Germline-derived CDR1 and CDR2 are ENHRY and SYGVKD. The CDR3 loop reads CAISATSGSSSEQFF.

V and J are TRBV9 and TRBJ2-1. The CDR3 totals 12 residues. Looked up from germline, CDR1 is SGDLS and CDR2 is YYNGEE. CDR3 loop: CASSPHGHEQFF. Drawing the rest from reference TRBV9 and TRBJ2-1, the complete variable domain is DSGVTQTPKHLITATGQRVTLRCSPRSGDLSVYWYQQSLDQGLQFLIQYYNGEERAKGNILERFSAQQFPDLHSELNLSSLELGDSALYFCASSPHGHEQFFGPGTRLTVL.